This TCR beta chain was sequenced for a study of blood T cell repertoires in COVID-19. The overall study: Whether acute or convalescent, the COVID-19 samples came from the United States, Italy and Spain. The cDNA or gDNA used as material had been derived from T cells, B-cell-depleted T cells, or PBMCs.

Original processing notes: For nucleated cells, counts were estimated from reference gene primer amplification. Here immunoSEQ multiplex PCR was the method, and the copy in TCRdb shows in-frame clones only, minus some. V and J calls and clone size are given by that table; D and trimming were obtained from the DNA. The sample has some 280,000 clones; 80% to 90% are singletons. This sequence originates from a woman aged 25-40 years with active or convalescent COVID-19. Sequencing was carried out using peripheral blood.

Written as DNA, the CDR3 is TGCAGCGTTAATCGGGAATCGACCGGGGAGCTGTTTTTT. Its protein product is CSVNRESTGELFF. V is TRBV29-1 and J is TRBJ2-2; tentatively, D is TRBD2 (5 bases). Germline loops: CDR1 SQVTM, CDR2 ANQGSEA. V was clipped by 5 bases and J by 5 bases, with 12 bases between them. The CDR3 has 13 residues.